This T cell receptor beta chain was obtained from a study of blood T cell repertoires in COVID-19. Looking at the study overall: Both acute and convalescent COVID-19 samples were obtained from the United States, Italy and Spain. Sample material is recorded as cDNA or gDNA derived from T cells, B-cell-depleted T cells, or PBMCs.

This CDR3 contains 15 residues. Germline V CDR1 and CDR2: MDHEN, SYDVKM. Unmatched junction bases numbered 6, after V lost 1 base and J lost 7 bases. The assay was immunoSEQ multiplex PCR, and TCRdb's table has in-frame clones only and misses some. The table records 200,000 or so clones, about 84% of them present only once. The chain is built from TRBV28 and TRBJ2-1; 8 bases map to TRBD2. The receptor comes from a woman between 25 and 40 years old with acute or convalescent COVID-19. Specimen: peripheral blood. CDR3 bases: TGTGCCAGCAGTTTATCGGCGGGAGGTTCTAATGAGCAGTTCTTC. This translates into CASSLSAGGSNEQFF. The complete variable domain, with remaining parts taken from reference TRBV28 and TRBJ2-1, reads DVKVTQSSRYLVKRTGEKVFLECVQDMDHENMFWYRQDPGLGLRLIYFSYDVKMKEKGDIPEGYSVSREKKERFSLILESASTNQTSMYLCASSLSAGGSNEQFFGPGTRLTVL.